These 31 T cell receptor beta chains share one sample of origin, sequenced in a study of chemoradiotherapy in HPV16-positive cancers. The data were produced by immunoSEQ multiplex PCR, yet TCRdb's version contains in-frame clones alone and is incomplete. In the table there are around 68,000 clones, around nine tenths of which are singletons. This specimen consisted of blood, obtained from a patient who underwent chemoradiotherapy. These receptors were collected from a human donor with HPV-associated anogenital cancer.

The gene calls are TRBV9 and TRBJ2-7; D is perhaps TRBD1 (6 bases). The CDR3 is made up of 14 amino acids. V was clipped by 3 bases and J by 0 bases, with 10 bases between them. CDR1 is SGDLS, CDR2 YYNGEE, per germline. The CDR3 region is CASSGQDHSYEQYF. CDR3 coding DNA: TGTGCCAGCAGCGGACAGGATCACTCCTACGAGCAGTACTTC.

This rearrangement joins TRBV5-6 to TRBJ2-5, with TRBD2 as a possible D gene (5 bases). From germline, CDR1 is SGHDT and CDR2 YYEEEE. V was pared by 5 bases and J by 4 bases, with 15 bases between. This CDR3 comprises 14 residues. CDR3 loop: CASRDRGTGETQYF. The CDR3 DNA reads TGTGCCAGCAGGGATCGGGGTACTGGAGAGACCCAGTACTTC.

The chain carries TRBV20-1 and TRBJ1-2, with D perhaps matching TRBD1 (5 bases). The CDR3 contains 11 residues. Germline V CDR1 and CDR2: DFQATT, SNEGSKA (reference sequence). Trimming left V 5 bases short and J 7 bases short, with 11 bases between. The CDR3 DNA follows: TGCAGTGCTTATGGGACGGCTGGCTACACCTTC. Protein product: CSAYGTAGYTF.

The CDR3 region is CASSLTGPNTEAFF. In DNA form, the CDR3 reads TGTGCCAGCAGCCTGACAGGGCCGAACACTGAAGCTTTCTTT. The chain uses TRBV5-6 and TRBJ1-1; 7 nucleotides line up with TRBD1. The germline V gene encodes CDR1 SGHDT and CDR2 YYEEEE. The CDR3 runs 14 residues. Trimming cost V 4 bases and J 1 base; bases outside gene matches: 4.

This chain joins TRBV7-2 and TRBJ2-7, with D perhaps matching TRBD2 (6 bases). V lost 6 bases and J 2 bases, leaving 14 bases between the germline ends. The CDR3 has 14 residues. Germline V CDR1 and CDR2: SGHTA, FQGNSA. The CDR3 loop reads CASSSSGWTYEQYF. CDR3 DNA sequence: TGTGCCAGCAGTAGTAGCGGTTGGACCTACGAGCAGTACTTC.

The chain joins TRBV29-1 to TRBJ2-3; TRBD2 matches 7 bases. The CDR3 has 14 residues. Germline V gene data show CDR1 as SQVTM and CDR2 as ANQGSEA. With V trimmed by 2 bases and J by 2 bases, 4 bases remained unmatched. The CDR3 region has the DNA TGCAGCGTTGAACTAGCGGAGGCCACAGATACGCAGTATTTT. Its protein product is CSVELAEATDTQYF.

This clone is a singleton in its sample. The chain couples TRBV30 to TRBJ1-1, with 11 nucleotides matching TRBD1. Germline-derived CDR1 and CDR2 are GTSNPN and SVGIG (reference sequence). The J segment lost 11 bases and the V segment lost 1 base, leaving 12 bases of the junction unmatched. The CDR3 has 15 amino acids. The CDR3 sequence: CAWSATPLDRGPAFF. CDR3 bases: TGTGCCTGGAGTGCTACCCCTTTGGACAGGGGGCCGGCTTTCTTT.

The chain is built from TRBV5-1 and TRBJ1-2; D might be TRBD1 (5 bases). This CDR3 has 14 residues. Germline V CDR1 and CDR2: SGHRS, YFSETQ. V dropped 0 bases and J dropped 7 bases, with 13 bases sitting between them. CDR3: CASSLASGLGGYTF. The CDR3 DNA follows: TGCGCCAGCAGCTTGGCCTCAGGGCTAGGTGGCTACACCTTC.

Here the CDR3 DNA reads TGTGCCAGCAGCGTGGGGACCACAGATACGCAGTATTTT. This gives the protein CASSVGTTDTQYF. The chain recombines TRBV9 with TRBJ2-3; TRBD1 or TRBD2 may be the D gene (5 bases each). This CDR3 is 13 amino acids long. Germline values: CDR1 SGDLS, CDR2 YYNGEE. Trimming pared 2 bases from V and 2 bases from J, leaving 6 bases between.

V is TRBV6-1 and J is TRBJ2-5; TRBD1 might be the D (6 bases). Germline CDR1 reads MNHNS; CDR2 reads SASEGT. V shed 8 bases and J shed 5 bases, with 15 bases lying between them. This CDR3 spans 13 amino acids. CDR3 nucleotides: TGTGCCAGCTCGTACAGGGTCGGGGAGACCCAGTACTTC. Translating it yields CASSYRVGETQYF.

The rearrangement joins TRBV18 to TRBJ2-2; D gene unclear. The CDR3 consists of 18 residues. Trimming stripped 0 bases from V and 0 bases from J, with 14 bases between. The germline V gene encodes CDR1 KGHSH and CDR2 LQKENI. The CDR3 DNA reads TGTGCCAGCTCACCACCGAGAGGCCCTCTTCCGAACACCGGGGAGCTGTTTTTT. Translation gives CASSPPRGPLPNTGELFF.

This clone appeared a single time. The chain links TRBV15 to TRBJ2-1, with D maybe TRBD1 (6 bases). CDR1 LNHNV and CDR2 YYDKDF come from the germline V gene (reference sequence). CDR3 length: 15 residues. The V end lost 0 bases, the J end lost 5 bases, and 11 bases lay between the germline ends. CDR3 DNA: TGTGCCACCAGCAGAGATGGGGGCGGAGACAATGAGCAGTTCTTC. Translation: CATSRDGGGDNEQFF.

The chain recombines TRBV5-5 with TRBJ2-5; 9 bases are a match to TRBD1. Trimming at V came to 2 bases and at J to 5 bases, leaving 10 bases not matched to a gene. The CDR3 contains 16 residues. Germline-derived CDR1 and CDR2 are SGHKS and YYEKEE (reference sequence). CDR3 sequence reads: CASSFSPGQGQETQYF. The CDR3 coding sequence is TGTGCCAGCAGCTTCTCCCCGGGACAGGGTCAGGAGACCCAGTACTTC.

The chain couples TRBV5-4 to TRBJ2-3; weak D call: TRBD1 (6 bases). The CDR3 loop spans 14 amino acids. The germline V and J ends were trimmed by 4 bases and 4 bases, with 13 bases remaining between them. Looked up from germline, CDR1 is SGHNT and CDR2 is YYREEE (reference sequence). Here the CDR3 DNA reads TGTGCCAGCAGCCACCGGGACACCGCAGATACGCAGTATTTT. Its translation: CASSHRDTADTQYF. The complete variable domain, with remaining parts taken from reference TRBV5-4 and TRBJ2-3, reads ETGVTQSPTHLIKTRGQQVTLRCSSQSGHNTVSWYQQALGQGPQFIFQYYREEENGRGNFPPRFSGLQFPNYSSELNVNALELDDSALYLCASSHRDTADTQYFGPGTRLTVL.

This chain uses TRBV19 with TRBJ2-7, with a weak D call TRBD1 (5 bases). Germline values: CDR1 LNHDA, CDR2 SQIVND (reference sequence). V lost 7 bases to trimming and J lost 1 base, with 8 bases between them. CDR3 length: 12 amino acids. The CDR3 nucleotides read TGTGCCAGTACCGGACATTCCTACGAGCAGTACTTC. It is translated as CASTGHSYEQYF.

The rearrangement joins TRBV5-1 to TRBJ1-2, with 8 bases lining up with TRBD1. The CDR3 extends over 14 amino acids. Unmatched junction bases numbered 9, after V lost 4 bases and J lost 7 bases. The germline V gene has CDR1 SGHRS and CDR2 YFSETQ. The DNA for the CDR3 is TGCGCCAGCAGCCCAGGGGGCGGTTCAGTTGGCTACACCTTC. Protein sequence: CASSPGGGSVGYTF. Drawing the rest from reference TRBV5-1 and TRBJ1-2, the complete variable domain is KAGVTQTPRYLIKTRGQQVTLSCSPISGHRSVSWYQQTPGQGLQFLFEYFSETQRNKGNFPGRFSGRQFSNSRSEMNVSTLELGDSALYLCASSPGGGSVGYTFGSGTRLTVV.

The gene calls are TRBV28 and TRBJ1-1; weak D call: TRBD1 (5 bases). The germline V gene has CDR1 MDHEN and CDR2 SYDVKM. This CDR3 comprises 18 residues. V shed 7 bases and J shed 0 bases, with 24 bases lying between them. In DNA form, the CDR3 reads TGTGCCAGCAAAAGTTTTCCCCGGGGGAGGGCCCTGAACACTGAAGCTTTCTTT. It specifies CASKSFPRGRALNTEAFF.

The chain recombines TRBV6-5 with TRBJ1-1; D gene uncertain. There are 11 residues in the CDR3. Between the trimmed V and J ends, which lost 2 bases and 11 bases, there was a span of 9 bases. Germline lookup yields CDR1 MNHEY and CDR2 SVGAGI. CDR3 bases: TGTGCCAGCAGTTACGGGATTTGGGCTTTCTTT. Translation: CASSYGIWAFF.

This clone was observed once. CDR3 in DNA: TGTGCCAGCAGCCGGGGACAGGAGTACGAGCAGTACTTC. Its protein is CASSRGQEYEQYF. The chain employs TRBV11-1 and TRBJ2-7; 8 positions match TRBD1. The V gene end was trimmed by 5 bases and the J gene end by 4 bases; junction bases not matched to a gene: 4. CDR1 and CDR2 (germline): SGHAT, FQDESV (reference sequence). This CDR3 has 13 amino acids.

This clone was detected a few times. The chain recombines TRBV6-1 with TRBJ1-4; D is undetermined. The germline gives CDR1 MNHNS, CDR2 SASEGT. V dropped 2 bases and J dropped 4 bases, with 5 bases sitting between them. The CDR3 is made up of 13 amino acids. The CDR3 nucleotides read TGTGCCAGCAGTGAACCCCGTAATGAAAAACTGTTTTTT. It specifies CASSEPRNEKLFF.

The V and J genes are TRBV30 and TRBJ1-2, with TRBD1 identical over 10 bases. In germline, CDR1 is GTSNPN, CDR2 SVGIG (reference sequence). Trimming took 2 bases from V and 7 from J; bases not matched to a gene: 4. This CDR3 spans 13 amino acids. The CDR3 reads CAWSPGQGSGYTF. For the CDR3, the DNA is TGTGCCTGGAGTCCGGGACAGGGGAGTGGCTACACCTTC.

CDR3 residues: CASSPGLAIGNEQFF. For the CDR3, the DNA is TGTGCCAGCAGTCCCGGACTAGCTATAGGCAATGAGCAGTTCTTC. The chain couples TRBV28 to TRBJ2-1; 8 bases agree with TRBD2. CDR3 length: 15 residues. Germline CDR1 reads MDHEN; CDR2 reads SYDVKM. V dropped 5 bases and J dropped 6; count of bases not matched to a gene: 9.

The chain uses TRBV29-1 and TRBJ1-1; D ambiguous. The CDR3 is 12 amino acids. Germline V gene sequence: CDR1 SQVTM, CDR2 ANQGSEA. Trimming removed 5 bases from V and 0 bases from J, with 7 bases in between. CDR3 sequence (DNA): TGCAGCGTTAACTCCATGAACACTGAAGCTTTCTTT. Translating gives CSVNSMNTEAFF.

This rearrangement joins TRBV18 to TRBJ2-5, with 7 positions matching TRBD2. The J call may be wrong; the DNA end is better matched by TRBJ2-7. The CDR3 contains 13 residues. CDR1 KGHSH and CDR2 LQKENI come from the germline V gene. CDR3: CASSPWEGSEQYF. CDR3 DNA sequence: TGTGCCAGCTCACCGTGGGAGGGAAGCGAGCAGTACTTC.

V and J are TRBV18 and TRBJ2-1, with 8 positions matching TRBD2. Germline V gene lookup returns CDR1 KGHSH and CDR2 LQKENI. Trimming at V came to 6 bases and at J to 2 bases, leaving 6 bases not matched to a gene. This CDR3 is 15 amino acids long. In DNA, the CDR3 is TGTGCCAGCTCGCCAGCGGGGGCCCCCTACAATGAGCAGTTCTTC. It is translated as CASSPAGAPYNEQFF.

The chain joins TRBV30 to TRBJ1-2; possibly TRBD1 for D (5 bases). Trimming removed 4 bases at V and 4 bases at J, with 19 bases between. Germline loops: CDR1 GTSNPN, CDR2 SVGIG (reference sequence). There are 15 residues in the CDR3. The CDR3 nucleotides read TGTGCCTGGACGCCAATCCGGGGGGGGACCTATGGCTACACCTTC. Translated: CAWTPIRGGTYGYTF.

This chain joins TRBV4-2 and TRBJ2-5; D assignment may be TRBD1 or TRBD2 (6 bases each). The CDR3 spans 18 residues. The V and J ends lost 0 bases and 2 bases respectively, with 19 bases between them. Germline V gene data show CDR1 as LGHNA and CDR2 as YNFKEQ. The CDR3 bases are TGTGCCAGCAGCCAAGAAGCGAACAGGGTGGGGGGTCAAGAGACCCAGTACTTC. It encodes CASSQEANRVGGQETQYF.

The chain uses TRBV11-2 and TRBJ1-2, with D possibly TRBD1 on 5 matching bases. V lost 5 bases and J 5 bases, leaving 15 bases between the germline ends. Germline assignment: CDR1 SGHAT and CDR2 FQNNGV. CDR3 length: 14 amino acids. Here the CDR3 DNA reads TGTGCCAGCAGCCCGATCAGGACAACTTATGGCTACACCTTC. This translates into CASSPIRTTYGYTF.

The chain joins TRBV5-4 to TRBJ2-1, with TRBD2 matching 12 bases. The CDR3 runs to 15 residues. Trimming removed 4 bases from V and 7 bases from J; junction bases left unmatched: 6. Looked up from germline, CDR1 is SGHNT and CDR2 is YYREEE (reference sequence). The CDR3 DNA reads as TGTGCCAGCAGCGGTTTAACTAGCGGGAGGAATGAGCAGTTCTTC. It yields the protein CASSGLTSGRNEQFF.

V is TRBV2 and J is TRBJ2-2; 10 bases are shared with TRBD1. The CDR3 runs 14 residues. Trimming took 6 bases from V and 6 from J; bases not matched to a gene: 4. The germline V gene has CDR1 SNHLY and CDR2 FYNNEI. CDR3 amino acids: CASSRGTGAGELFF. Here the CDR3 DNA reads TGTGCCAGCAGCCGAGGGACAGGGGCCGGGGAGCTGTTTTTT.

The chain uses TRBV28 and TRBJ2-1, with TRBD2 matching 9 bases. The ends lost 9 bases at V and 10 bases at J; junction bases unmatched: 13. The length of the CDR3 is 14 residues. Germline CDR1 reads MDHEN; CDR2 reads SYDVKM. The CDR3 sequence: CASKSGGPSEEQFF. In DNA form, the CDR3 reads TGTGCCAGTAAAAGCGGGGGGCCCTCGGAGGAGCAGTTCTTC. Together with reference TRBV28 and TRBJ2-1, the CDR3 gives the full variable domain: DVKVTQSSRYLVKRTGEKVFLECVQDMDHENMFWYRQDPGLGLRLIYFSYDVKMKEKGDIPEGYSVSREKKERFSLILESASTNQTSMYLCASKSGGPSEEQFFGPGTRLTVL.